Listed below are T cell receptor beta chains from one sample, sequenced in a study of T cells expressing NK-cell markers. TCRdb re-called the 5' RACE reads, yielding one record per CDR3 amino acid sequence without DNA. This sample contains under 600,000 distinct CDR3 sequences. The sequenced sample consisted of blood T cells: a sorted CD56 or NKG2C T cell subset, CD4+ or CD8+ T cells, or bulk PBMC T cells (not recorded which). All receptors come from a woman between 45 and 60 years old in good health. Both conserved end residues are part of each CDR3.

v_gene: TRBV6-6
j_gene: TRBJ2-3
CDR3aa: CASRREFADTQYF

v_gene: TRBV2
j_gene: TRBJ1-2
CDR3aa: CASSPIKGGDGYTF

v_gene: TRBV5-1
j_gene: TRBJ2-7
CDR3aa: CASSLDGGSLGEQYF

v_gene: TRBV5-1
j_gene: TRBJ1-1
CDR3aa: CASSDDRQGREGEAFF

v_gene: TRBV11-1
j_gene: TRBJ1-2
CDR3aa: CASGTGTEERSGYTF

v_gene: TRBV12-3/TRBV12-4
j_gene: TRBJ2-3
CDR3aa: CASSLIIQGSPDTQYF

v_gene: TRBV18
j_gene: TRBJ2-1
CDR3aa: CASSHRGGSSYNEQFF

v_gene: TRBV7-9
j_gene: TRBJ2-1
CDR3aa: CASSPTAVAGVYEQFF

v_gene: TRBV12-3/TRBV12-4
j_gene: TRBJ2-6
CDR3aa: CASRTASSGANVLTF

v_gene: TRBV20-1
j_gene: TRBJ1-5
CDR3aa: CSARGNGQGVYQPQHF

v_gene: TRBV12-3/TRBV12-4
j_gene: TRBJ2-1
CDR3aa: CASLLGGQGVTEQFF

v_gene: TRBV5-5
j_gene: TRBJ1-6
CDR3aa: CASSLTVGSPLHF

v_gene: TRBV25-1
j_gene: TRBJ2-7
CDR3aa: CATRGDRGSYEQYF

v_gene: TRBV4-1
j_gene: TRBJ2-2
CDR3aa: CASSLLFRVTGTGELFF

v_gene: TRBV12-3/TRBV12-4
j_gene: TRBJ2-1
CDR3aa: CASSMQGPSSYNEQFF

v_gene: TRBV20-1
j_gene: TRBJ2-6
CDR3aa: CSARNRAGSGANVLTF

v_gene: TRBV6-1
j_gene: TRBJ2-1
CDR3aa: CASSDPVPGTYNEQFF

v_gene: TRBV3-1
j_gene: TRBJ2-2
CDR3aa: CASSQVVSGSGGELFF

v_gene: TRBV5-6
j_gene: TRBJ2-6
CDR3aa: CATQPLTGVNSGANVLTF

v_gene: TRBV24-1
j_gene: TRBJ2-3
CDR3aa: CATSAAGRTDTQYF

v_gene: TRBV28
j_gene: TRBJ1-1
CDR3aa: CASSSRRHAFF

v_gene: TRBV19
j_gene: TRBJ2-5
CDR3aa: CASSISVLAGDETQYF

v_gene: TRBV29-1
j_gene: TRBJ1-5
CDR3aa: CSTRQGAGQPQHF

v_gene: TRBV29-1
j_gene: TRBJ2-2
CDR3aa: CSVEDMAGIGELFF

v_gene: TRBV7-9
j_gene: TRBJ2-7
CDR3aa: CAIQLPYEQYF

v_gene: TRBV20-1
j_gene: TRBJ2-1
CDR3aa: CSARGDGLASYNEQFF

v_gene: TRBV6-5
j_gene: TRBJ2-4
CDR3aa: CASSEREGHAKNIQYF

v_gene: TRBV3-1
j_gene: TRBJ2-1
CDR3aa: CASSQRTGPGTYNEQFF

v_gene: TRBV18
j_gene: TRBJ2-1
CDR3aa: CASSAPGLASRDEQFF

v_gene: TRBV27
j_gene: TRBJ2-7
CDR3aa: CAIPSAPRQGDPPLYEQYF

v_gene: TRBV12-3/TRBV12-4
j_gene: TRBJ2-3
CDR3aa: CASTLGEAQYF

v_gene: TRBV12-3/TRBV12-4
j_gene: TRBJ2-4
CDR3aa: CASSPSSVAKNIQYF

v_gene: TRBV13
j_gene: TRBJ2-1
CDR3aa: CASSLAGPSNEQFF

v_gene: TRBV20-1
j_gene: TRBJ2-1
CDR3aa: CSAPTGGSNEQFF

v_gene: TRBV12-5
j_gene: TRBJ2-1
CDR3aa: CASGLGSGSYNEQFF

v_gene: TRBV15
j_gene: TRBJ2-3
CDR3aa: CATSRDNGGNTQYF

v_gene: TRBV5-1
j_gene: TRBJ1-4
CDR3aa: CASSSGGRATNEKLFF

v_gene: TRBV18
j_gene: TRBJ1-2
CDR3aa: CASSPDREGSYGYTF

v_gene: TRBV7-7
j_gene: TRBJ2-3
CDR3aa: CASSLSGSQSDTQYF

v_gene: TRBV4-2
j_gene: TRBJ1-1
CDR3aa: CASSQEHRVNTEAFF

v_gene: TRBV20-1
j_gene: TRBJ1-2
CDR3aa: CSAWDRVTHYGYTF

v_gene: TRBV6-6
j_gene: TRBJ2-3
CDR3aa: CASSPGQGTWGTDTQYF